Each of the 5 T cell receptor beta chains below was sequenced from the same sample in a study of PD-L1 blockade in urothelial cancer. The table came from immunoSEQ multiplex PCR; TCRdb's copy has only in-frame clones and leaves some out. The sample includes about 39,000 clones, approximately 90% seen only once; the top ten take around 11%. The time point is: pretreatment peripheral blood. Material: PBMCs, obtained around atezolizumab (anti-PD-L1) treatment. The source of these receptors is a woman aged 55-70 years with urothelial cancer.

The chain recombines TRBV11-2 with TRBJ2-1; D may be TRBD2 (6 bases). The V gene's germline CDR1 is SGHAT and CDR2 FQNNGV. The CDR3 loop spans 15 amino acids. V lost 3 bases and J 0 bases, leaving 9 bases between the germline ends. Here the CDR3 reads CASSLEGGSYNEQFF. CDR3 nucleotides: TGTGCCAGCAGCTTGGAGGGAGGCTCCTACAATGAGCAGTTCTTC. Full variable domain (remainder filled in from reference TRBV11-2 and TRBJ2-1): EAGVAQSPRYKIIEKRQSVAFWCNPISGHATLYWYQQILGQGPKLLIQFQNNGVVDDSQLPKDRFSAERLKGVDSTLKIQPAKLEDSAVYLCASSLEGGSYNEQFFGPGTRLTVL.

The DNA for the CDR3 is TGTGCCTGCGGGTCCCTCGGCAGGGAAGAGACCCAGTACTTC. This translates into CACGSLGREETQYF. The V call is TRBV30, the J call TRBJ2-7; a possible D gene is TRBD1 (5 bases). The J call is doubtful: the DNA matches TRBJ2-5 better. The CDR3 sequence is 14 residues long. The germline V gene encodes CDR1 GTSNPN and CDR2 SVGIG (reference sequence).

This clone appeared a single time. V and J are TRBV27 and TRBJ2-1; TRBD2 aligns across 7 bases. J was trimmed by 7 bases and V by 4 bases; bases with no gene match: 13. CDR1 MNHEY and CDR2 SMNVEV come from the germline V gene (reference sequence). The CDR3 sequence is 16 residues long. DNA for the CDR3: TGTGCCAGCAGTTCCCCCCCGGGAGGTACGGCAAATGAGCAGTTCTTC. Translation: CASSSPPGGTANEQFF.

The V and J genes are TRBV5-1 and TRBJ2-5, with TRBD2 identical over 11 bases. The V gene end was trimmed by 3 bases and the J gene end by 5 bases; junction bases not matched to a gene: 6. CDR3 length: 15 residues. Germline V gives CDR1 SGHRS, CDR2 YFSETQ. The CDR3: CASSSRLAGGETQYF. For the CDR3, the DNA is TGCGCCAGCAGCTCCCGGCTAGCGGGAGGTGAGACCCAGTACTTC.

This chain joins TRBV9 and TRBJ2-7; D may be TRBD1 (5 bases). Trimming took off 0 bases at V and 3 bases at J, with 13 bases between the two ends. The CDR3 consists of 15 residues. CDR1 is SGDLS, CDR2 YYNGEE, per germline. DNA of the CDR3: TGTGCCAGCAGCGTAGGGCCAGGGCCAGACTACGAGCAGTACTTC. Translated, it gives CASSVGPGPDYEQYF.